This T cell receptor beta chain is from a study of shared clonotypes between healthy human individuals. Regarding the study as a whole: Relative to memory subsets, naive subsets generally showed larger estimated richness.

The CDR3 loop spans 15 amino acids. Germline V gene lookup returns CDR1 MDHEN and CDR2 SYDVKM. The V gene lost 2 bases and the J gene lost 6 bases, with 13 bases spanning the gap. Replicate PCRs for sorted subsets used 200 ng DNA; this equaled about 30,000 T cell genomes. Profiling relied on immunoSEQ multiplex PCR, and the TCRdb table lists in-frame clones only, not all of them. The sample comprises 110,000 or so clones, approximately 70% of which are singletons, and around 25% rests with the top ten. Comments on this clone: Antigen unknown.

Adult donors, all healthy and HIV-negative, had no recent acute infections or vaccinations. Specimen: memory CD8+ T cells sorted from blood. As to subset: CD45RO+ cells pooled with CCR7-negative TemRA cells. The chain has TRBV28 and TRBJ2-2; no reliable D call. This receptor was identified in a woman aged 30 to 39 in good health. The CDR3 loop reads CASSLHSILPGELFF. CDR3 DNA sequence: TGTGCCAGCAGTTTACATTCCATCCTCCCCGGGGAGCTGTTTTTT.